The rows below give T cell receptor beta chains drawn from one sample of a study of OX40 agonist ivuxolimab in advanced cancers. TCRdb's table, derived via immunoSEQ multiplex PCR, lists solely in-frame clones and lacks some. The top ten clones hold more than 5% of a sample with about 62,000 clones, approximately 85% of them seen once. The sequences come from CD4+ or CD8+ T cells sorted from blood, collected in a trial of the OX40 agonist ivuxolimab. The receptors were sampled from an adult with an advanced solid tumor such as melanoma, head and neck, liver or kidney cancer. CDR3s include the opening cysteine and the closing phenylalanine or tryptophan. Fields, in order: clone size, J gene, D gene, V gene, CDR3 DNA, CDR3 protein. D genes are given only for firm matches. Rows may omit the clone size; those that give it use once, few, many or a size class.

clone size: NA
J gene: TRBJ1-5
D gene: NA
V gene: TRBV6-5
CDR3 DNA: TGTGCCAGCAGTTACTTCGACATACTCTCCCAGCATTTT
CDR3 protein: CASSYFDILSQHF

clone size: NA
J gene: TRBJ1-4
D gene: NA
V gene: TRBV7-2
CDR3 DNA: TGTGCCAGCAGCTTAGGGGTGAGGGAAAAACTGTTTTTT
CDR3 protein: CASSLGVREKLFF

clone size: few
J gene: TRBJ1-2
D gene: NA
V gene: TRBV18
CDR3 DNA: TGTGCCAGCTCACCTGGGACTGACGGCTATGGCTACACCTTC
CDR3 protein: CASSPGTDGYGYTF

clone size: NA
J gene: TRBJ1-4
D gene: NA
V gene: TRBV6-6
CDR3 DNA: TGTGCCAGCAGATTAGACGGCGGTGCAACTAATGAAAAACTGTTTTTT
CDR3 protein: CASRLDGGATNEKLFF

clone size: NA
J gene: TRBJ1-6
D gene: NA
V gene: TRBV14
CDR3 DNA: TGTGCCAGCAGCCTTTTAGGTCGAAGTACTAATTCACCCCTCCACTTT
CDR3 protein: CASSLLGRSTNSPLHF

clone size: NA
J gene: TRBJ1-5
D gene: NA
V gene: TRBV2
CDR3 DNA: TGTGCCGGTAAAGGGGACACGGATGGGCCCCAGCATTTT
CDR3 protein: CAGKGDTDGPQHF

clone size: once
J gene: TRBJ2-5
D gene: NA
V gene: TRBV14
CDR3 DNA: TGTGCCAGCAGCTTCCAAGAGACCCAGTACTTC
CDR3 protein: CASSFQETQYF

clone size: NA
J gene: TRBJ2-3
D gene: NA
V gene: TRBV19
CDR3 DNA: TGTGCCAGTAGTAGTGGCGTAGGAGCGGATACGCAGTATTTT
CDR3 protein: CASSSGVGADTQYF

clone size: few
J gene: TRBJ2-5
D gene: NA
V gene: TRBV7-8
CDR3 DNA: TGTGCCAGCAGCCTCGGACGGTCCCAAGAGACCCAGTACTTC
CDR3 protein: CASSLGRSQETQYF

clone size: NA
J gene: TRBJ1-1
D gene: NA
V gene: TRBV19
CDR3 DNA: TGTGCCAGTAGTATAGATCTGGCAAGTTCGGCTTTCTTT
CDR3 protein: CASSIDLASSAFF

clone size: few
J gene: TRBJ2-1
D gene: NA
V gene: TRBV7-9
CDR3 DNA: TGTGCCAGCAGCTATGACAGGTCCTACAATGAGCAGTTCTTC
CDR3 protein: CASSYDRSYNEQFF

clone size: once
J gene: TRBJ2-7
D gene: NA
V gene: TRBV18
CDR3 DNA: TGTGCCAGCTCACCACCTGTGTCCAGGGCCGCCTACGAGCAGTACTTC
CDR3 protein: CASSPPVSRAAYEQYF

clone size: NA
J gene: TRBJ1-4
D gene: TRBD1
V gene: TRBV6-5
CDR3 DNA: TGTGCCAGCAGGGCAACAGGGGATTCTGGTGAAAAACTGTTTTTT
CDR3 protein: CASRATGDSGEKLFF

clone size: NA
J gene: TRBJ1-5
D gene: NA
V gene: TRBV28
CDR3 DNA: TGTGCCAGCACCCTGGGGGGAGGGACGCATCAGCCCCAGCATTTT
CDR3 protein: CASTLGGGTHQPQHF

clone size: NA
J gene: TRBJ2-6
D gene: NA
V gene: TRBV5-1
CDR3 DNA: TGCGCCAGCAGCTTGGAGGGGAGATTTGGCTCTGGGGCCAACGTCCTGACTTTC
CDR3 protein: CASSLEGRFGSGANVLTF

clone size: NA
J gene: TRBJ1-1
D gene: NA
V gene: TRBV28
CDR3 DNA: TGTGCCAGCAGAACCGGATCAGGGAGGTCTGAAGCTTTCTTT
CDR3 protein: CASRTGSGRSEAFF

clone size: NA
J gene: TRBJ2-2
D gene: TRBD2
V gene: TRBV28
CDR3 DNA: TGTGCCAGCAGATACCCCACCGGGACTAGTCCATTATCCGGGGAGCTGTTTTTT
CDR3 protein: CASRYPTGTSPLSGELFF

clone size: NA
J gene: TRBJ2-2
D gene: TRBD1
V gene: TRBV13
CDR3 DNA: TGTGCCAGCAGCTTAAACAGGGGCGGTAATCTCGCCGGGGAGCTGTTTTTT
CDR3 protein: CASSLNRGGNLAGELFF

clone size: few
J gene: TRBJ1-2
D gene: TRBD1
V gene: TRBV4-2
CDR3 DNA: TGTGCCAGCAGCCAAGACCAAAAACAGGGGGAGAACTATGGCTACACCTTC
CDR3 protein: CASSQDQKQGENYGYTF

clone size: NA
J gene: TRBJ2-3
D gene: NA
V gene: TRBV28
CDR3 DNA: TGTGCCAGCAGTTTAGGGGGACCGCAGGCTAGGTTGCCGCAGTATTTT
CDR3 protein: CASSLGGPQARLPQYF

clone size: NA
J gene: TRBJ1-2
D gene: NA
V gene: TRBV18
CDR3 DNA: TGTGCCAGCTCACCCTCGACAGGAGCTAACTATGGCTACACCTTC
CDR3 protein: CASSPSTGANYGYTF

clone size: few
J gene: TRBJ1-2
D gene: NA
V gene: TRBV7-9
CDR3 DNA: TGTGCCAGCAGCTTGACAGGACCTAACTATGGCTACACCTTC
CDR3 protein: CASSLTGPNYGYTF

clone size: NA
J gene: TRBJ1-3
D gene: NA
V gene: TRBV19
CDR3 DNA: TGTGCCAGTAGTAGCTCGGGACGTCTACTCTCTGGAAACACCATATATTTT
CDR3 protein: CASSSSGRLLSGNTIYF

clone size: NA
J gene: TRBJ1-6
D gene: TRBD1
V gene: TRBV7-9
CDR3 DNA: TGTGCCAGCAGCATGGGGACAGGGGGTTTGCCCCTCCACTTT
CDR3 protein: CASSMGTGGLPLHF

clone size: NA
J gene: TRBJ1-1
D gene: NA
V gene: TRBV10-3
CDR3 DNA: TGTGCCATCAGTGAGTCAGGTAACACTGAAGCTTTCTTT
CDR3 protein: CAISESGNTEAFF

clone size: NA
J gene: TRBJ1-4
D gene: NA
V gene: TRBV4-2
CDR3 DNA: TGTGCCAGCAGCCAAGATCGTGGGTCTCCTCAAGCTGCAACTAATGAAAAACTGTTTTTT
CDR3 protein: CASSQDRGSPQAATNEKLFF

clone size: once
J gene: TRBJ2-1
D gene: TRBD2
V gene: TRBV5-3
CDR3 DNA: TGTGCCAGAAGCTTGGAACTAGCGCGTCGGTTCTTC
CDR3 protein: CARSLELARRFF

clone size: NA
J gene: TRBJ1-1
D gene: NA
V gene: TRBV28
CDR3 DNA: TGTGCCAGCAGTTTACAGGACGAAGCTTTCTTT
CDR3 protein: CASSLQDEAFF